This TCR beta chain comes out of a study of T cell changes during pregnancy in multiple sclerosis. The germline CDR1 and CDR2 sequences are MNHEY and SMNVEV (reference sequence). V shed 2 bases and J shed 5 bases, with 9 bases lying between them. This CDR3 has 13 amino acids. The data were produced by immunoSEQ multiplex PCR, yet TCRdb's version contains in-frame clones alone and is incomplete. The sample includes approximately 46,000 clones, 75% to 90% seen only once; the top ten take around 8%. Sequencing used CD8+ T cells from peripheral blood mononuclear cells, obtained in the second trimester of pregnancy. The rearrangement joins TRBV27 to TRBJ2-5; D gene uncertain. This sequence originates from a female donor with multiple sclerosis, enrolled in a pregnancy study. The CDR3 loop reads CASSLTNRETQYF. The CDR3 nucleotides are TGTGCCAGCAGTTTAACGAATCGGGAGACCCAGTACTTC.